The 12 T cell receptor beta chains given below trace back to one sample, sequenced in a study of cytomegalovirus exposure and HLA in healthy donors. Use of 60 Vbeta and 13 Jbeta primers characterized the PCR. Clones were sequenced by immunoSEQ multiplex PCR, and TCRdb holds only the in-frame ones, with some missing. Across some 180,000 clones, the top ten clones capture 6.5% of the sample. Sequencing used PBMCs. Every receptor here comes from a man aged 30-40 years in good health and CMV-seronegative.

The chain employs TRBV30 and TRBJ2-5; TRBD1 agrees at 7 bases. CDR1 and CDR2 from the germline V gene are GTSNPN and SVGIG (reference sequence). The CDR3 is made up of 11 amino acids. Unmatched junction bases numbered 3, after V lost 5 bases and J lost 6 bases. In DNA, the CDR3 is TGTGCCTGGTGGGACAGCCAGACCCAGTACTTC. As protein: CAWWDSQTQYF.

The V call is TRBV6-4, the J call TRBJ2-1, with 11 bases matching TRBD1. The CDR3 is 15 residues long. CDR1 is MRHNA and CDR2 is SNTAGT in the germline V gene. Germline trimming cut 4 bases from V and 8 bases from J; bases unmatched to any gene: 7. CDR3 sequence: CASSGRTGGGDEQFF. The CDR3 nucleotides read TGTGCCAGCAGTGGGAGGACAGGGGGCGGCGATGAGCAGTTCTTC.

CDR3 nucleotide sequence: TGTGCCAGCAGTTCGGGACAGTTCTACGAGCAGTACTTC. It specifies CASSSGQFYEQYF. The chain is built from TRBV27 and TRBJ2-7; 7 positions agree with TRBD1. Unmatched junction bases numbered 3, after V lost 4 bases and J lost 3 bases. Germline V gene data show CDR1 as MNHEY and CDR2 as SMNVEV (reference sequence). This CDR3 is built from 13 residues.

The chain employs TRBV7-2 and TRBJ2-7; 8 bases match TRBD1. This CDR3 is built from 14 residues. J was trimmed by 3 bases and V by 5 bases; bases with no gene match: 6. The germline V gene has CDR1 SGHTA and CDR2 FQGNSA. DNA of the CDR3: TGTGCCAGCAGCGCCGGGACAGGAAGCTACGAGCAGTACTTC. Encoded protein: CASSAGTGSYEQYF. Full variable domain (missing parts from reference TRBV7-2 and TRBJ2-7): GAGVSQSPSNKVTEKGKDVELRCDPISGHTALYWYRQSLGQGLEFLIYFQGNSAPDKSGLPSDRFSAERTGGSVSTLTIQRTQQEDSAVYLCASSAGTGSYEQYFGPGTRLTVT.

The chain combines TRBV5-8 with TRBJ2-6; no clear D gene. The CDR3 has 14 residues. Germline loops: CDR1 SGHTS, CDR2 YDEGEE. Trimming removed 4 bases from V and 4 bases from J, with 9 bases in between. The CDR3 DNA reads TGTGCCAGCAGCCCCGGTGCGGGGGCCAACGTCCTGACTTTC. Protein sequence: CASSPGAGANVLTF.

The V gene is TRBV18, the J gene TRBJ2-5; D is perhaps TRBD2 (5 bases). The CDR3 runs 13 residues. Per the germline V gene, CDR1 is KGHSH and CDR2 is LQKENI. V lost 2 bases and J 5 bases, leaving 9 bases between the germline ends. CDR3 DNA: TGTGCCAGCTCACCAGAGGGTCGGGAGACCCAGTACTTC. Its protein product is CASSPEGRETQYF.

The V call is TRBV7-2, the J call TRBJ2-7, with 7 bases lining up with TRBD2. The CDR3 is 13 residues long. The V segment lost 5 bases and the J segment 6 bases; nucleotides outside the gene matches: 7. Germline V lookup: CDR1 SGHTA, CDR2 FQGNSA. CDR3 in DNA: TGTGCCAGCAGCCCCTCTAGCGGTCTCGAGCAGTACTTC. Its translation: CASSPSSGLEQYF.

CDR3 protein: CASSESASTRAFF. In DNA, the CDR3 is TGCGCCAGCAGTGAGTCGGCAAGTACCCGAGCTTTCTTT. The chain has TRBV10-1 and TRBJ1-1; D remains unclear. There are 13 residues in the CDR3. V lost 0 bases and J 10 bases, leaving 12 bases between the germline ends. Germline values: CDR1 WNHNN, CDR2 SYGVQD (reference sequence).

This chain joins TRBV30 and TRBJ2-3, with a tentative D call TRBD2 (5 bases). CDR3 length equals 12 residues. Germline V gene sequence: CDR1 GTSNPN, CDR2 SVGIG (reference sequence). CDR3 DNA: TGTGGGGTGGTAGCGACCACAGATACGCAGTATTTT. This translates into CGVVATTDTQYF.

This chain links TRBV6-5 with TRBJ1-6; TRBD1 agrees at 10 bases. Trimming at V came to 6 bases and at J to 9 bases, leaving 8 bases not matched to a gene. The germline CDR1 and CDR2 sequences are MNHEY and SVGAGI. This CDR3 is built from 15 residues. For the CDR3, the DNA is TGTGCCAGCAGCTCCCGGGACAGGGGTAGTTCACCCCTCCACTTT. It is translated as CASSSRDRGSSPLHF.

The V gene is TRBV28, the J gene TRBJ1-2; 11 positions match TRBD1. Germline V gene lookup returns CDR1 MDHEN and CDR2 SYDVKM. The CDR3 consists of 14 residues. Trimming took 5 bases from V and 3 from J; bases not matched to a gene: 2. In DNA, the CDR3 is TGTGCCAGCAGTGGGGACAGGGGGTACTATGGCTACACCTTC. It yields the protein CASSGDRGYYGYTF.

CDR3 loop: CASSPPGTGDQPQHF. CDR3 DNA: TGTGCCAGCTCACCCCCCGGGACAGGGGATCAGCCCCAGCATTTT. This sequence joins TRBV18 and TRBJ1-5; 10 nucleotides line up with TRBD1. CDR3 size: 15 residues. J gave up 5 bases and V 3 bases, and 4 bases lay outside the gene matches. CDR1 and CDR2 (germline): KGHSH, LQKENI.